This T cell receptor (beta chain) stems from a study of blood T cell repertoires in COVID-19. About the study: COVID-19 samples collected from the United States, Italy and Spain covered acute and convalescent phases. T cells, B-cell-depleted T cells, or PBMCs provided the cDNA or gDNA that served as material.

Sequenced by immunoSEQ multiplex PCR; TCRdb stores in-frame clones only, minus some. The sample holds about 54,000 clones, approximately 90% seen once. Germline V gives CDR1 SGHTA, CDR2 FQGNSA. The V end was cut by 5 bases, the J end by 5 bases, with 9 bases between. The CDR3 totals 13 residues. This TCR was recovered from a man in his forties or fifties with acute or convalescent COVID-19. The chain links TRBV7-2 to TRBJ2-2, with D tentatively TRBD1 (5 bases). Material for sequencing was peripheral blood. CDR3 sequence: CASSAKGTGELFF. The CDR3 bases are TGTGCCAGCAGCGCCAAGGGGACCGGGGAGCTGTTTTTT.